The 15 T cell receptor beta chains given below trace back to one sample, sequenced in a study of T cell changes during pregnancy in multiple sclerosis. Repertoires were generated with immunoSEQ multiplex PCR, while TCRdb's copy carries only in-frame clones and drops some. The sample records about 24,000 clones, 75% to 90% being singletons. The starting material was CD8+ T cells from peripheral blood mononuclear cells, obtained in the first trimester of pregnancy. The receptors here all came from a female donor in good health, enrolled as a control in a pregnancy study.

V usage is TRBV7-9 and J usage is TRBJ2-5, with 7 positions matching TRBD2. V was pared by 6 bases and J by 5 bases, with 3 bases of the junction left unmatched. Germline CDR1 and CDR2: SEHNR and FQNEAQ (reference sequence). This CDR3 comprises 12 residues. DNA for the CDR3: TGTGCCAGCAGGAAGGGAGGGGAGACCCAGTACTTC. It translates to CASRKGGETQYF.

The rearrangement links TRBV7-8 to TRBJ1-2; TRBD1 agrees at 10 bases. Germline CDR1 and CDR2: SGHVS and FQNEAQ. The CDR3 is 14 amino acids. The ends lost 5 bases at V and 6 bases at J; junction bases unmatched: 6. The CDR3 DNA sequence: TGTGCCAGCAGCCCCGACAGGGGGCATGATGGCTACACCTTC. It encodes CASSPDRGHDGYTF.

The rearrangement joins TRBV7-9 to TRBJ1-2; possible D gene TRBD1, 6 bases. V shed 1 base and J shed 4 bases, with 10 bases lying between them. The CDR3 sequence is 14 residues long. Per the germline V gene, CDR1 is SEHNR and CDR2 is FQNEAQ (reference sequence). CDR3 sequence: CASSLGQDPYGYTF. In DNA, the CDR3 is TGTGCCAGCAGCTTAGGACAGGACCCCTATGGCTACACCTTC.

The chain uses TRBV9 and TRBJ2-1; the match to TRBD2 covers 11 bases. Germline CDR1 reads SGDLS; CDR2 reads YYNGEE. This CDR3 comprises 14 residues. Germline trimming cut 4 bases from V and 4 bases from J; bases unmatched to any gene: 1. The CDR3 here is CASSPSGGYNEQFF. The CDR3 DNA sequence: TGTGCCAGCAGCCCTAGCGGGGGGTACAATGAGCAGTTCTTC.

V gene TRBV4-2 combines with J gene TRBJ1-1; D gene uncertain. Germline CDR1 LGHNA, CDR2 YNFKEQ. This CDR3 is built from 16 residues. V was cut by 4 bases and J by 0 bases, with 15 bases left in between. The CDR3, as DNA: TGTGCCAGCAGCCCAAATTTTGACAAGATGAACACTGAAGCTTTCTTT. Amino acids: CASSPNFDKMNTEAFF.

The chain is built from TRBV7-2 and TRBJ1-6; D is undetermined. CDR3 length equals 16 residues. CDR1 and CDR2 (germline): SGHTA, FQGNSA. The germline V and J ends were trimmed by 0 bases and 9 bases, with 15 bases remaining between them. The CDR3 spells CASSLASSVRGSPLHF. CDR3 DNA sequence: TGTGCCAGCAGCTTAGCCTCAAGCGTACGGGGTTCACCCCTCCACTTT.

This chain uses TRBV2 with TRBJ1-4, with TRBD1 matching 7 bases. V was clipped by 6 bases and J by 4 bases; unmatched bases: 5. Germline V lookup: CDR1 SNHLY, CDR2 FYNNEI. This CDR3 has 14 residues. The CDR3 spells CASRSGTDNEKLFF. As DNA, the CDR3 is TGTGCCAGCAGGTCCGGGACAGATAATGAAAAACTGTTTTTT.

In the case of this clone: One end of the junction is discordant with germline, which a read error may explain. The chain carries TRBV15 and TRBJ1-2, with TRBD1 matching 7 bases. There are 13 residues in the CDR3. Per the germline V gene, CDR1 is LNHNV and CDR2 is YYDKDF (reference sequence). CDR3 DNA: TGTGCCACCAGCAGGGTTAACCCCCGGGACAGCTCCTTC. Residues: CATSRVNPRDSSF.

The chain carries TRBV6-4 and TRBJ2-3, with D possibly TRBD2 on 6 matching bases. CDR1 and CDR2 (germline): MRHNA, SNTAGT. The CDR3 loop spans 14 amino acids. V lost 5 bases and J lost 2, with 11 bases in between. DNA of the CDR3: TGTGCCAGCAGTCCTGGGACTTCCACAGATACGCAGTATTTT. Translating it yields CASSPGTSTDTQYF.

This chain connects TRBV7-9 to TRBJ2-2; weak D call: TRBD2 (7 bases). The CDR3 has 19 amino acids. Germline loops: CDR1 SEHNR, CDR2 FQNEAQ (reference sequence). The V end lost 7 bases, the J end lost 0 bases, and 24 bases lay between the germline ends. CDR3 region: CASTLDKGGAFANTGELFF. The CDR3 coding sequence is TGTGCCAGCACCCTCGATAAAGGGGGGGCGTTCGCGAACACCGGGGAGCTGTTTTTT.

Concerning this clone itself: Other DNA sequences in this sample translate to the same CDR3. The CDR3 here is CASSDEGGGETQYF. The CDR3 nucleotides are TGTGCCAGCAGTGACGAAGGGGGTGGGGAGACCCAGTACTTC. The chain is built from TRBV25-1 and TRBJ2-5; tentatively, D is TRBD1 (6 bases). This CDR3 region has 14 residues. Per the germline V gene, CDR1 is MGHDK and CDR2 is SYGVNS. Trimming removed 3 bases at V and 5 bases at J, with 13 bases between.

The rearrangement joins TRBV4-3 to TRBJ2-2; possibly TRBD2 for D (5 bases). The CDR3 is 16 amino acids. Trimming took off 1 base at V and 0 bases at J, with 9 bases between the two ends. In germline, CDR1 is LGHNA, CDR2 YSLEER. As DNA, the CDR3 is TGCGCCAGCAGCCAAGGAGCAGCGGCGAACACCGGGGAGCTGTTTTTT. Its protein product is CASSQGAAANTGELFF.

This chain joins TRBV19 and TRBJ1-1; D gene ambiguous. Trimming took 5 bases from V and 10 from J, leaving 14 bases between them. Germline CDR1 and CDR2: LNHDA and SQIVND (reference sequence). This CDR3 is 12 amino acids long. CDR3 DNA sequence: TGTGCCAGTAGTTCTGGGCTCCTGGGAGCTTTCTTT. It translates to CASSSGLLGAFF.

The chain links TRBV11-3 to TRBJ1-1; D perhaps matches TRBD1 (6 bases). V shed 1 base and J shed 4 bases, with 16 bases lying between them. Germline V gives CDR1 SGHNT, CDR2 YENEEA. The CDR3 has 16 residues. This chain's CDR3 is CASSLGEGRGGTEAFF. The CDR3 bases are TGTGCCAGCAGCTTAGGTGAGGGCCGAGGGGGCACTGAAGCTTTCTTT. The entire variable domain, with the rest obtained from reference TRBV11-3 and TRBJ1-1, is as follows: EAGVVQSPRYKIIEKKQPVAFWCNPISGHNTLYWYLQNLGQGPELLIRYENEEAVDDSQLPKDRFSAERLKGVDSTLKIQPAELGDSAVYLCASSLGEGRGGTEAFFGQGTRLTVV.

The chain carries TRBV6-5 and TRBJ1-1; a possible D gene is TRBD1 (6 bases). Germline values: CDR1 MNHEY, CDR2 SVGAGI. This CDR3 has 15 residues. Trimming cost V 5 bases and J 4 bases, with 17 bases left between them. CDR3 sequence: CASSPWGGGGTEAFF. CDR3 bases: TGTGCCAGCAGTCCGTGGGGGGGCGGGGGCACTGAAGCTTTCTTT.